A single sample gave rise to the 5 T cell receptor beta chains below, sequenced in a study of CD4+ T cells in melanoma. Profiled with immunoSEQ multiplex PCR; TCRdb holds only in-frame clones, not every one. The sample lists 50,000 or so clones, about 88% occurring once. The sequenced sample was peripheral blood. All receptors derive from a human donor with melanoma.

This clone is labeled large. CDR3 nucleotides: TGTGCCAGCAGCTTAACTCACGGCCAGTACAATGAGCAGTTCTTC. This translates into CASSLTHGQYNEQFF. The chain employs TRBV7-3 and TRBJ2-1; D gene ambiguous. V lost 0 bases, J lost 4 bases, and 10 bases lay in between. Germline CDR1 is SGHTA and CDR2 is FQGTGA. There are 15 residues in the CDR3.

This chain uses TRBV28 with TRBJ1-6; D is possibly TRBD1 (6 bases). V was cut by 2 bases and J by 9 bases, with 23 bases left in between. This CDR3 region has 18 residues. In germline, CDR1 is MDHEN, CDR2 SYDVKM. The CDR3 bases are TGTGCCAGCAGTTTAACGACGTATCGGGGGGGGCGCGGTTCACCCCTCCACTTT. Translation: CASSLTTYRGGRGSPLHF.

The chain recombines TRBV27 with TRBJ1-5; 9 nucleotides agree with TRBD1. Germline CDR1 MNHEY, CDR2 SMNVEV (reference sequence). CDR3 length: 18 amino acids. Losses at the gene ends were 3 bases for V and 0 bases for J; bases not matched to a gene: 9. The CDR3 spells CASSFLRDRAYSNQPQHF. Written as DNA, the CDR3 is TGTGCCAGCAGTTTCCTCCGGGACAGGGCTTATAGCAATCAGCCCCAGCATTTT.

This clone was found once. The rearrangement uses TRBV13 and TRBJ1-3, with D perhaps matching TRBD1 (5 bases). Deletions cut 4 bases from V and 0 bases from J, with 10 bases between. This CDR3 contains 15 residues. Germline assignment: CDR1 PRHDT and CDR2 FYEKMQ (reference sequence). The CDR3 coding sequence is TGTGCCAGCAGCTCAGGGTTCCCCTCTGGAAACACCATATATTTT. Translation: CASSSGFPSGNTIYF.

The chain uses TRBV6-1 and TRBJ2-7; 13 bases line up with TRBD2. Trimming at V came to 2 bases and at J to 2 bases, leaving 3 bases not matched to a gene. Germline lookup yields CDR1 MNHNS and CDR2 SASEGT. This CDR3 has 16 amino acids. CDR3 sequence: CASSERTSGGPYEQYF. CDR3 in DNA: TGTGCCAGCAGTGAAAGGACTAGCGGGGGACCCTACGAGCAGTACTTC.